The clone carrying this T cell receptor beta chain was counted at least ten times. The sample is drawn from a study of response to subunit inactivated influenza vaccine. TCRdb recomputed calls from the RT-PCR reads with MiXCR, one row per CDR3 protein. The repertoire holds around 520,000 distinct CDR3 sequences, with 12% as singletons. The material was PBMCs from blood, obtained on the day of vaccination. This clonotype was sampled from a man aged 45 to 65 who received an inactivated influenza vaccine.

Written as DNA, the CDR3 is TGTGCCAGCAGCTTTTTAGGCGGCGAGCAAGAGACCCAGTACTTC. Amino acids: CASSFLGGEQETQYF. V gene TRBV5-8 combines with J gene TRBJ2-5, with no clear D. V gave up 2 bases and J gave up 2 bases, with 13 bases separating them. Germline V gene sequence: CDR1 SGHTS, CDR2 YDEGEE. The CDR3 is 15 amino acids.